This T cell receptor beta chain is drawn from a study of CD8+ T cells in alopecia areata. Study conclusions and caveats: The link between baseline CD8+ expansion and response remains uncertain with one nonresponder. Tofacitinib produced a significant decrease in scalp clonality and in expanded CD8+ clones among the top 100.

The treatment denotes: oral pan-JAK inhibitor, 5-10 mg twice daily. Remarks on this clone: Antigen: not known.

CDR3 length: 14 residues. With 4 bases removed from V and 6 bases from J, the gap between germline ends came to 15 bases. Germline V gene lookup returns CDR1 LGHNA and CDR2 YSLEER. Investigators isolated RNA and reverse transcribed it into cDNA to act as the sequencing template. Sequencing used immunoSEQ multiplex PCR; TCRdb keeps in-frame clones, though not all of them. The data show approximately 200,000 clones, with about 60% seen just once and around 3% held by the top ten. The rearrangement uses TRBV4-3 and TRBJ1-2; D not resolved. The sequence was collected from a human donor with alopecia areata. The sample consisted of CD4+ T cells sorted from blood, taken at week 4, from a patient treated with tofacitinib. The CDR3 region is CASSRPGETDGYTF. As DNA, the CDR3 is TGCGCCAGCAGCCGGCCCGGGGAGACGGATGGCTACACCTTC.